This T cell receptor (beta chain) was sequenced for a study of blood T cell repertoires in COVID-19. Study-wide background: Sources were T cells, B-cell-depleted T cells, or PBMCs; the material itself was cDNA or gDNA.

Original processing methods: Amplifying reference gene primers gave estimates of nucleated cell counts. Sequencing used immunoSEQ multiplex PCR; TCRdb keeps in-frame clones, though not all of them. V, J and clone size were drawn from that table, and D and trimming were deduced from the DNA. The sample lists 25,000 to 35,000 clones, 75% to 85% seen once, with about 9.6% in the top ten. V was pared by 5 bases and J by 5 bases, with 15 bases between. The CDR3 runs 14 residues. Germline-derived CDR1 and CDR2 are SEHNR and FQNEAQ (reference sequence). The genes are TRBV7-9 and TRBJ1-1, with D perhaps matching TRBD1 (5 bases). The clonotype originates from an elderly man with active COVID-19. The sequencing sample was made of peripheral blood. The DNA for the CDR3 is TGTGCCAGCAGCCTAGGCGGGGCGGGAACTGAAGCTTTCTTT. Encoded protein: CASSLGGAGTEAFF.